The 29 T cell receptor beta chains reported below all come from one sample, sequenced in a study of fetal regulatory T cell absence and autoimmunity. Only in-frame clones appear in the TCRdb table, and some are missing; sequencing was by immunoSEQ multiplex PCR. The sample lists about 46,000 clones; about 80% were seen once. What was sequenced was cord blood. The receptors derive from a newborn boy with IPEX syndrome.

This clone appeared once. In the same sample, other DNA sequences code for this CDR3. V usage is TRBV11-3 and J usage is TRBJ2-6, with unresolved D. Germline-derived CDR1 and CDR2 are SGHNT and YENEEA. There are 13 residues in the CDR3. Trimming pared 3 bases from V and 1 base from J, leaving 1 base between. The CDR3 spells CASSFSGANVLTF. CDR3 bases: TGTGCCAGCAGCTTTTCTGGGGCCAACGTCCTGACTTTC.

The chain uses TRBV18 and TRBJ2-2; D unresolved. Germline CDR1 KGHSH, CDR2 LQKENI. The CDR3 extends over 14 amino acids. The V and J ends lost 0 bases and 6 bases respectively, with 8 bases between them. This CDR3 is CASSPPLRSGELFF. The CDR3 DNA follows: TGTGCCAGCTCACCACCTCTGCGGTCCGGGGAGCTGTTTTTT.

The chain links TRBV18 to TRBJ1-1; D is uncertain. Trimming cost V 3 bases and J 6 bases, with 17 bases left between them. Germline values: CDR1 KGHSH, CDR2 LQKENI. This CDR3 is 15 amino acids long. The CDR3 nucleotides are TGTGCCAGCTCACCTTTTCTCGGGAGGAAGGCTGAAGCTTTCTTT. Its protein is CASSPFLGRKAEAFF.

This clone was detected once. The chain carries TRBV7-2 and TRBJ2-1; 7 bases are shared with TRBD2. The CDR3 has 17 residues. From germline, CDR1 is SGHTA and CDR2 FQGNSA. V shed 2 bases, J shed 10 bases, and the junction held 17 bases outside the gene matches. Here the CDR3 reads CASSLFGQRGSLREQFF. CDR3 DNA sequence: TGTGCCAGCAGCTTATTCGGCCAGCGGGGCTCCTTAAGGGAGCAGTTCTTC.

This chain joins TRBV19 and TRBJ2-4; D is unclear. V lost 8 bases, J lost 15 bases, and 14 bases lay in between. The CDR3 totals 10 residues. Germline CDR1 is LNHDA and CDR2 is SQIVND (reference sequence). CDR3 nucleotide sequence: TGTGCCAGTTTCGGCAGCCACATGTACTTC. Translated: CASFGSHMYF.

V gene TRBV11-3 combines with J gene TRBJ2-3; the D is unclear. CDR3 length equals 12 residues. V gave up 3 bases and J gave up 1 base, with 2 bases separating them. Per germline, CDR1 SGHNT and CDR2 YENEEA. The CDR3 region has the DNA TGTGCCAGCAGCTTTGGCACAGATACGCAGTATTTT. Protein: CASSFGTDTQYF.

This rearrangement joins TRBV6-5 to TRBJ1-2; D unclear. The CDR3 covers 12 residues. Per germline, CDR1 MNHEY and CDR2 SVGAGI. The ends were cut back, 5 bases at V and 8 bases at J, with 12 bases in the middle. Here the CDR3 DNA reads TGTGCCAGCAGTGAAAGGGTTTACGGCTACACCTTC. This translates into CASSERVYGYTF.

The chain carries TRBV14 and TRBJ2-1; 7 positions match TRBD2. Trimming took 5 bases from V and 4 from J; bases not matched to a gene: 8. This CDR3 has 15 residues. Per germline, CDR1 SGHDN and CDR2 FVKESK. In DNA form, the CDR3 reads TGTGCCAGCAGCGAACCCGGGACTAAATACAATGAGCAGTTCTTC. Its translation: CASSEPGTKYNEQFF.

The chain recombines TRBV7-8 with TRBJ2-7, with D unresolved. Trimming took off 5 bases at V and 7 bases at J, with 9 bases between the two ends. This CDR3 has 11 residues. Looked up from germline, CDR1 is SGHVS and CDR2 is FQNEAQ. The CDR3 loop is CASSLDTEQYF. The CDR3 DNA follows: TGTGCCAGCAGCCTAGACACGGAGCAGTACTTC.

The chain uses TRBV10-3 and TRBJ2-7; D is perhaps TRBD2 (6 bases). The CDR3 consists of 15 residues. Looked up from germline, CDR1 is ENHRY and CDR2 is SYGVKD. V lost 2 bases and J 3 bases, leaving 14 bases between the germline ends. CDR3 coding DNA: TGTGCCATCAGTGAGAGAGCGGGTGTTAGCTACGAGCAGTACTTC. Protein sequence: CAISERAGVSYEQYF.

The chain carries TRBV5-4 and TRBJ2-1; D gene unclear. Germline V CDR1 and CDR2: SGHNT, YYREEE (reference sequence). This CDR3 spans 12 amino acids. V lost 0 bases and J lost 2, with 0 bases in between. CDR3 protein: CASSLAYNEQFF. The CDR3 DNA sequence: TGTGCCAGCAGCTTGGCCTACAATGAGCAGTTCTTC.

The chain has TRBV6-1 and TRBJ2-5, with D perhaps matching TRBD1 (6 bases). The germline V gene has CDR1 MNHNS and CDR2 SASEGT. Trimming took 6 bases from V and 6 from J, leaving 17 bases between them. The CDR3 covers 14 residues. In DNA form, the CDR3 reads TGTGCCAGCAGCCCGGGACATTTAATAAAGACCCAGTACTTC. Amino acid sequence: CASSPGHLIKTQYF.

The V and J genes are TRBV15 and TRBJ2-1; 8 bases map to TRBD2. The germline V gene encodes CDR1 LNHNV and CDR2 YYDKDF (reference sequence). There are 14 residues in the CDR3. With V trimmed by 1 base and J by 9 bases, 5 bases remained unmatched. CDR3 nucleotides: TGTGCCACCAGCAGAGCGGGGGGGCCTGTTGAGCAGTTCTTC. The encoded protein is CATSRAGGPVEQFF.

The chain joins TRBV4-3 to TRBJ2-1, with D perhaps matching TRBD2 (6 bases). The CDR3 has 17 amino acids. The germline CDR1 and CDR2 sequences are LGHNA and YSLEER. Between the trimmed V and J ends, which lost 3 bases and 12 bases, there was a span of 27 bases. The CDR3, as DNA: TGCGCCAGCAGCCACTACATCTCGGGGGTAGCGGACCCTACGCAGTTCTTC. Protein sequence: CASSHYISGVADPTQFF.

The chain employs TRBV18 and TRBJ2-1, with D possibly matching TRBD1 (5 bases). The CDR3 contains 13 residues. The V end was cut by 2 bases, the J end by 9 bases, with 11 bases between. Germline loops: CDR1 KGHSH, CDR2 LQKENI. CDR3 residues: CASSPGASGEQFF. In DNA, the CDR3 is TGTGCCAGCTCACCAGGGGCCTCCGGTGAGCAGTTCTTC.

This clone was seen only once. The chain recombines TRBV6-4 with TRBJ2-1; no definite D call. The V end was cut by 4 bases, the J end by 2 bases, with 6 bases between. This CDR3 is built from 13 residues. Germline CDR1 reads MRHNA; CDR2 reads SNTAGT. DNA of the CDR3: TGTGCCAGCAGTGCGGAGCCCTACAATGAGCAGTTCTTC. Residues: CASSAEPYNEQFF.

This chain links TRBV7-8 with TRBJ2-3; the match to TRBD2 covers 7 bases. This CDR3 has 16 residues. V shed 8 bases and J 2 bases; nucleotides not matched to a gene: 13. The germline gives CDR1 SGHVS, CDR2 FQNEAQ. CDR3 sequence reads: CASSNTRLAVTDTQYF. The CDR3 DNA follows: TGTGCCAGCTCTAATACACGGCTAGCGGTCACAGATACGCAGTATTTT.

This chain joins TRBV7-9 and TRBJ2-7; D is unclear. Trimming removed 4 bases at V and 2 bases at J, with 9 bases between. Germline assignment: CDR1 SEHNR and CDR2 FQNEAQ (reference sequence). The CDR3 loop spans 13 amino acids. This CDR3 is CASSSPVPYEQYF. In nucleotides, the CDR3 is TGTGCCAGCAGCTCCCCAGTACCCTACGAGCAGTACTTC. Full variable domain (outside the CDR3, taken from reference TRBV7-9 and TRBJ2-7): DTGVSQNPRHKITKRGQNVTFRCDPISEHNRLYWYRQTLGQGPEFLTYFQNEAQLEKSRLLSDRFSAERPKGSFSTLEIQRTEQGDSAMYLCASSSPVPYEQYFGPGTRLTVT.

This clone was seen only a few times. The chain has TRBV27 and TRBJ2-7, with 8 bases matching TRBD1. This CDR3 is built from 13 residues. Trimming at V came to 8 bases and at J to 3 bases, leaving 6 bases not matched to a gene. Germline V gene lookup returns CDR1 MNHEY and CDR2 SMNVEV (reference sequence). This CDR3 reads CASSETGVYEQYF. The CDR3 DNA is TGTGCCAGCTCCGAGACAGGGGTCTACGAGCAGTACTTC.

The CDR3: CASTPRGGSGELFF. The CDR3 nucleotides are TGTGCCAGTACCCCCCGGGGGGGGAGCGGGGAGCTGTTTTTT. V and J are TRBV19 and TRBJ2-2; the match to TRBD2 covers 8 bases. Trimming cost V 7 bases and J 7 bases; bases outside gene matches: 8. This CDR3 contains 14 residues. CDR1 and CDR2 (germline): LNHDA, SQIVND (reference sequence).

A single count supports this clone. V usage is TRBV29-1 and J usage is TRBJ1-1, with a possible D match to TRBD1 (5 bases). The germline V gene has CDR1 SQVTM and CDR2 ANQGSEA. Trimming took 7 bases from V and 3 from J, leaving 18 bases between them. This CDR3 is 14 amino acids long. The CDR3, as DNA: TGCAGCGGGTACGGGGGGGAAAAGGACACTGAAGCTTTCTTT. Translated: CSGYGGEKDTEAFF.

The V call is TRBV25-1, the J call TRBJ1-1; a weak D match, TRBD1 (5 bases). The CDR3 runs 13 residues. V gave up 6 bases and J gave up 0 bases, with 8 bases separating them. CDR1 is MGHDK and CDR2 is SYGVNS in the germline V gene. The CDR3 spells CASRQEVNTEAFF. The CDR3 DNA reads TGTGCCAGCAGACAGGAAGTGAACACTGAAGCTTTCTTT.

The CDR3 DNA follows: TGTGCCAGCAGCGATCCCTATAGCGGGACCTACAATGAGCAGTTCTTC. This translates into CASSDPYSGTYNEQFF. The V call is TRBV11-3, the J call TRBJ2-1; 8 nucleotides match TRBD2. Germline CDR1 reads SGHNT; CDR2 reads YENEEA. The CDR3 runs 16 residues. Unmatched junction bases numbered 8, after V lost 5 bases and J lost 2 bases.

This clone has more than one count but fewer than ten. The J gene is TRBJ1-1, the V gene TRBV6-5, with D tentatively TRBD1 (6 bases). CDR3 length equals 14 residues. The V and J ends lost 5 bases and 0 bases respectively, with 10 bases between them. The germline gives CDR1 MNHEY, CDR2 SVGAGI. The CDR3 bases are TGTGCCAGCAGTATCGACAGGATGAACACTGAAGCTTTCTTT. The encoded protein is CASSIDRMNTEAFF.

This clone has just a few counts. The J gene is TRBJ2-7, the V gene TRBV9; D possibly corresponds to TRBD2 (5 bases). Between the trimmed V and J ends, which lost 0 bases and 2 bases, there was a span of 12 bases. This CDR3 is built from 15 residues. Germline-derived CDR1 and CDR2 are SGDLS and YYNGEE. CDR3 DNA sequence: TGTGCCAGCAGCGTAGCAGATAGCGAAACCTACGAGCAGTACTTC. Translation: CASSVADSETYEQYF.

This chain joins TRBV5-1 and TRBJ1-1; D possibly corresponds to TRBD1 (6 bases). The length of the CDR3 is 18 residues. The V end was cut by 0 bases, the J end by 0 bases, with 18 bases between. From germline, CDR1 is SGHRS and CDR2 YFSETQ. CDR3 DNA: TGCGCCAGCAGCTTGGTAAGGGGCAGGGGATTATTGAACACTGAAGCTTTCTTT. Residues: CASSLVRGRGLLNTEAFF.

This clone was counted once. V and J are TRBV11-3 and TRBJ2-6; 9 bases fit TRBD1. This CDR3 has 18 amino acids. J was trimmed by 4 bases and V by 7 bases; bases with no gene match: 14. The germline gives CDR1 SGHNT, CDR2 YENEEA. CDR3 sequence: CASTKTGTGREGANVLTF. The CDR3 nucleotides read TGTGCCAGCACCAAAACCGGGACAGGGAGAGAGGGGGCCAACGTCCTGACTTTC.

The rearrangement joins TRBV27 to TRBJ2-2; possible D gene TRBD1, 6 bases. V dropped 3 bases and J dropped 0 bases, with 8 bases sitting between them. Germline V CDR1 and CDR2: MNHEY, SMNVEV (reference sequence). The length of the CDR3 is 15 residues. For the CDR3, the DNA is TGTGCCAGCAGTTTCCAGGGGACGAACACCGGGGAGCTGTTTTTT. It yields the protein CASSFQGTNTGELFF.

This chain connects TRBV30 to TRBJ1-5, with D unresolved. This CDR3 has 14 amino acids. Germline V gene sequence: CDR1 GTSNPN, CDR2 SVGIG (reference sequence). Deletions cut 2 bases from V and 5 bases from J, with 13 bases between. For the CDR3, the DNA is TGTGCCTGGAGTCGTCGGCAGAGAGATCAGCCCCAGCATTTT. This codes for CAWSRRQRDQPQHF.